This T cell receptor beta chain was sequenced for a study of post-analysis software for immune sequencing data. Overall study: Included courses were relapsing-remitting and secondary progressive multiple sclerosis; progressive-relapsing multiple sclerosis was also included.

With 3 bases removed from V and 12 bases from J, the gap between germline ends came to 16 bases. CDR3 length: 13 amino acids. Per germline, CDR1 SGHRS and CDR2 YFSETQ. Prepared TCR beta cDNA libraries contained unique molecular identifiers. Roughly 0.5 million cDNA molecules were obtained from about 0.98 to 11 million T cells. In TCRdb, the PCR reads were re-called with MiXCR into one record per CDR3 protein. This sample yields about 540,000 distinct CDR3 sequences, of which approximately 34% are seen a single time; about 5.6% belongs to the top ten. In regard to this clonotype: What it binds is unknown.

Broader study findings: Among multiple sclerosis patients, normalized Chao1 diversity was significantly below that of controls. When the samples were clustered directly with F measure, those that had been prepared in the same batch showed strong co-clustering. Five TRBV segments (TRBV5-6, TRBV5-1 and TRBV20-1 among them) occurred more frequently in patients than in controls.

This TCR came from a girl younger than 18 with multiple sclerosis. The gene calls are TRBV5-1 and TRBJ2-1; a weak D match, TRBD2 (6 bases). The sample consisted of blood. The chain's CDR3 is CASSSEEGTSQFF. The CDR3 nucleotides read TGCGCCAGCAGCTCGGAGGAGGGAACGTCGCAGTTCTTC.